This TCR beta chain emerged from a study of cytomegalovirus exposure and HLA in healthy donors. Whole-study results and caveats: Overall, 164 TCR beta chains were annotated as cytomegalovirus-associated. Associated with HLA alleles at 0.05 false discovery rate in a later analysis were 16,951 TCR beta sequences. Later on, a genetic analysis was performed. It linked a missense variant in DCLRE1C with V- and J-gene trimming of TCR beta.

On this clone: The antigen remains undetermined.

Germline V gene sequence: CDR1 WSHSY, CDR2 SAAADI. V was clipped by 4 bases and J by 6 bases; unmatched bases: 8. The CDR3 consists of 15 residues. Donors were nominally healthy when sampled, though unrecorded immune exposures were likely. The PCR was carried out with 60 Vbeta primers and 13 Jbeta primers. Only in-frame clones appear in the TCRdb table, and some are missing; sequencing was by immunoSEQ multiplex PCR. This table holds around 86,000 clones, 70% to 80% found once. The chain employs TRBV10-2 and TRBJ2-2, with 7 nucleotides matching TRBD1. This receptor was obtained from a man aged 45-65 years in good health and CMV-seropositive. Material: PBMCs. The CDR3 DNA reads as TGCGCCAGCAGTGTGCTGACAGGGTGGGCCGGGGAGCTGTTTTTT. Translated, it gives CASSVLTGWAGELFF.